This TCR beta chain came from a study of blood T cells in healthy people across ages. Overall study results and limits: Naive T cell percentage by flow cytometry tracked strongly with beta diversity. PBMCs were not sorted, which prevented a conclusive comparison of naive versus antigen-experienced cells.

The CDR3 runs 10 residues. CDR1 is SGHTA, CDR2 FQGNSA, per germline. This clonotype was seen a handful of times. Antigen unknown. An end of the junction differs from the germline gene, which may be a read error. The use of a sample-barcoded 5' primer and a J-beta primer mix characterized a second PCR of about 6 to 11 cycles. TCRdb re-called the 5' RACE reads through MiXCR, storing one row per CDR3 protein. The sample holds more than 500,000 distinct CDR3 sequences; about 26% are singletons and the top ten take roughly 20%. Every sample gave at least 5 micrograms of total RNA when it was extracted. Sequenced input: blood. The clonotype originates from a woman in her sixties or seventies in good health. The chain is built from TRBV7-2 and TRBJ2-1; D remains unclear. The CDR3 nucleotides are TGTGTCAGCAGCTCCGGTGAGCAGTTCTTC. Its translation: CVSSSGEQFF.